This TCR beta chain originates from a study of blood T cells in healthy people across ages. Notes on the study in general: Naive T cell percentage and TCR beta diversity correlated strongly. Diversity was estimated from one million T cells, and these estimates were considered underestimates. TCR beta diversity per million T cells fell roughly linearly with age.

With each sample, at least 5 micrograms of total RNA were extracted. This clonotype was seen only a few times. Its antigen remains unidentified. Using a J-beta primer mix together with a sample-barcoded 5' primer, a second PCR was run for roughly 6 to 12 cycles. TCRdb re-analysed the 5' RACE reads in MiXCR, keeping a single row per CDR3 protein. The repertoire holds about 1.7 million distinct CDR3 sequences, with about 30% as singletons. This clonotype originated in a woman aged 25 to 45 in good health. Sequencing used blood.

The CDR3 spells CASSPSGRKNEQFF. The CDR3 region has the DNA TGTGCCAGCAGTCCAAGCGGGAGGAAGAATGAGCAGTTCTTC. V and J are TRBV28 and TRBJ2-1, with 9 bases fitting TRBD2. CDR1 MDHEN and CDR2 SYDVKM come from the germline V gene. The trim removed 5 bases at V and 7 bases at J, leaving 6 bases unmatched. The CDR3 has 14 amino acids.